The 19 T cell receptor beta chains reported below all come from one sample, sequenced in a study of blood T cell repertoires in COVID-19. Data came from immunoSEQ multiplex PCR; TCRdb stores just in-frame clones and leaves some out. The sample includes 190,000 or so clones, 80% to 90% of them seen just once. The sequenced sample consisted of peripheral blood. These receptors all come from a woman aged 80 or over with COVID-19, enrolled during active disease.

This CDR3 reads CASSLTGSGELFF. CDR3 DNA sequence: TGCGCCAGCAGCTTGACCGGGTCCGGGGAGCTGTTTTTT. This chain connects TRBV5-1 to TRBJ2-2; D unresolved. The CDR3 totals 13 residues. CDR1 SGHRS and CDR2 YFSETQ come from the germline V gene. Trimming removed 1 base at V and 6 bases at J, with 7 bases between.

V and J are TRBV10-1 and TRBJ2-2, with D tentatively TRBD2 (6 bases). The CDR3 runs 12 residues. V dropped 7 bases and J dropped 17 bases, with 20 bases sitting between them. Per the germline V gene, CDR1 is WNHNN and CDR2 is SYGVQD (reference sequence). Here the CDR3 reads CASMGGPDLGFF. CDR3 nucleotides: TGCGCCAGCATGGGAGGACCCGATCTAGGTTTTTTT.

This clone was found once. The V call is TRBV4-1, the J call TRBJ1-2; no definite D call. The CDR3 is 15 amino acids. Germline CDR1 reads MGHRA; CDR2 reads YSYEKL. The germline V and J ends were trimmed by 3 bases and 4 bases, with 15 bases remaining between them. Here the CDR3 DNA reads TGCGCCAGCAGCCATTTCTTTGGGCCGATCTATGGCTACACCTTC. It translates to CASSHFFGPIYGYTF.

This clone was picked up a small number of times. The chain uses TRBV7-2 and TRBJ1-1; TRBD1 is a possible D gene (6 bases). This CDR3 comprises 15 residues. Trimming stripped 1 base from V and 1 base from J, with 10 bases between. The germline V gene has CDR1 SGHTA and CDR2 FQGNSA. The CDR3 nucleotides are TGTGCCAGCAGCTTAGGACAGGCTACGAACACTGAAGCTTTCTTT. This gives the protein CASSLGQATNTEAFF.

CDR3 residues: CASRERTGGAPGELFF. The CDR3 nucleotides are TGTGCAAGTCGCGAGAGGACAGGGGGCGCGCCCGGGGAGCTGTTTTTT. The chain combines TRBV12-2 with TRBJ2-2; the DNA was not compared with TRBD1, the D call given in the table. TRBV12-2 is annotated as a pseudogene. This CDR3 comprises 16 residues.

The chain employs TRBV3-1 (or the pseudogene TRBV3-2) and TRBJ1-4; 9 nucleotides line up with TRBD1. Germline V gives CDR1 LGHDT, CDR2 YNNKEL (reference sequence). Trimming removed 3 bases from V and 8 bases from J; junction bases left unmatched: 4. This CDR3 has 14 amino acids. The CDR3 protein is CASSHGTGREKLFF. CDR3 DNA sequence: TGTGCCAGCAGCCACGGGACAGGGAGGGAAAAACTGTTTTTT.

The gene calls are TRBV7-2 and TRBJ2-7, with D possibly TRBD1 on 6 matching bases. The CDR3 consists of 16 residues. V dropped 2 bases and J dropped 1 base, with 15 bases sitting between them. CDR1 is SGHTA, CDR2 FQGNSA, per germline. The CDR3, as DNA: TGTGCCAGCAGCTTAAGCACAGGGACAAATTCCTACGAGCAGTACTTC. Its translation is CASSLSTGTNSYEQYF.

The chain is built from TRBV25-1 and TRBJ2-1; TRBD2 matches at 7 bases. Trimming took 2 bases from V and 9 from J; bases not matched to a gene: 10. Germline CDR1 MGHDK, CDR2 SYGVNS. This CDR3 is 15 amino acids long. DNA of the CDR3: TGTGCCAGCAGTGAACGGGCGGGAGTGGGGACTGAGCAGTTCTTC. Translated: CASSERAGVGTEQFF.

A few counts support this clone. This chain uses TRBV4-1 with TRBJ1-2; 8 bases map to TRBD1. Germline CDR1 and CDR2: MGHRA and YSYEKL. With 4 bases clipped from V and 7 bases from J, the junction kept 11 bases outside the gene matches. This CDR3 is built from 15 residues. CDR3 region: CASSLTGGWGGGYTF. Here the CDR3 DNA reads TGCGCCAGCAGCCTCACAGGGGGTTGGGGAGGTGGCTACACCTTC.

The chain's CDR3 is CASSSSGRGHEQFF. For the CDR3, the DNA is TGTGCCAGCAGTTCTAGCGGGAGGGGCCATGAGCAGTTCTTC. This chain links TRBV27 with TRBJ2-1; 12 bases fit TRBD2. The CDR3 runs to 14 residues. J lost 8 bases, V lost 4 bases, and 3 bases had no gene match. Germline CDR1 and CDR2: MNHEY and SMNVEV (reference sequence).

The CDR3 loop reads CAWSVQLVDEQFF. CDR3 sequence (DNA): TGTGCCTGGAGTGTTCAGTTGGTCGATGAGCAGTTCTTC. The rearrangement links TRBV30 to TRBJ2-1, with unresolved D. V lost 0 bases and J lost 8, with 11 bases in between. Germline assignment: CDR1 GTSNPN and CDR2 SVGIG (reference sequence). This CDR3 has 13 residues.

The chain uses TRBV18 and TRBJ1-2; the D gene is possibly TRBD1 (6 bases). Deletions cut 1 base from V and 1 base from J, with 10 bases between. Looked up from germline, CDR1 is KGHSH and CDR2 is LQKENI. This CDR3 has 15 amino acids. CDR3 nucleotide sequence: TGTGCCAGCTCACCACAACAGGACAGTAACTATGGCTACACCTTC. Protein product: CASSPQQDSNYGYTF.

This chain joins TRBV6-5 and TRBJ2-3; D possibly corresponds to TRBD2 (5 bases). V dropped 4 bases and J dropped 6 bases, with 11 bases sitting between them. The CDR3 spans 13 residues. Germline V gene sequence: CDR1 MNHEY, CDR2 SVGAGI. CDR3 protein: CASSSGSEDTQYF. CDR3 sequence (DNA): TGTGCCAGCAGTTCGGGGAGTGAGGATACGCAGTATTTT.

This chain connects TRBV7-2 to TRBJ1-2; TRBD1 agrees at 8 bases. The CDR3 is 14 amino acids. The germline CDR1 and CDR2 sequences are SGHTA and FQGNSA. The J segment lost 4 bases and the V segment lost 5 bases, leaving 6 bases of the junction unmatched. CDR3 region: CASSPGGAGYGYTF. The CDR3 DNA follows: TGTGCCAGCAGCCCAGGGGGCGCCGGCTATGGCTACACCTTC.

This clone has more than one count but fewer than ten. This chain connects TRBV30 to TRBJ1-5; D call uncertain. Germline CDR1 GTSNPN, CDR2 SVGIG (reference sequence). The V end lost 4 bases, the J end lost 0 bases, and 13 bases lay between the germline ends. The CDR3 is 15 residues long. In DNA, the CDR3 is TGTGCCTGGACCCCGGACGGGAATAGCAATCAGCCCCAGCATTTT. Amino acid sequence: CAWTPDGNSNQPQHF.

The chain recombines TRBV11-2 with TRBJ2-7; perhaps TRBD1 as D (6 bases). The length of the CDR3 is 17 residues. Germline loops: CDR1 SGHAT, CDR2 FQNNGV. Deletions cut 1 base from V and 2 bases from J, with 18 bases between. This CDR3 reads CASSLAEPGQGTYEQYF. DNA for the CDR3: TGTGCCAGCAGCTTAGCCGAACCGGGACAAGGGACCTACGAGCAGTACTTC.

This CDR3 is CASKVLAGADTQYF. The CDR3 DNA follows: TGTGCCAGCAAGGTGTTAGCCGGAGCAGATACGCAGTATTTT. V usage is TRBV2 and J usage is TRBJ2-3; D gene uncertain. Germline lookup yields CDR1 SNHLY and CDR2 FYNNEI. The CDR3 extends over 14 amino acids. V was clipped by 7 bases and J by 4 bases, with 15 bases between them. Filled out from reference TRBV2 and TRBJ2-3, the complete variable domain reads EPEVTQTPSHQVTQMGQEVILRCVPISNHLYFYWYRQILGQKVEFLVSFYNNEISEKSEIFDDQFSVERPDGSNFTLKIRSTKLEDSAMYFCASKVLAGADTQYFGPGTRLTVL.

This rearrangement joins TRBV7-9 to TRBJ2-2, with a possible D match to TRBD1 (6 bases). CDR3 length equals 15 residues. Looked up from germline, CDR1 is SEHNR and CDR2 is FQNEAQ (reference sequence). V was pared by 5 bases and J by 5 bases, with 15 bases between. The CDR3 DNA reads as TGTGCCAGCAGCACTCACAGGGCGGATACCGGGGAGCTGTTTTTT. Encoded protein: CASSTHRADTGELFF.

The chain is built from TRBV7-9 and TRBJ1-1, with D tentatively TRBD1 (5 bases). The germline V gene has CDR1 SEHNR and CDR2 FQNEAQ (reference sequence). V was clipped by 5 bases and J by 8 bases, with 15 bases between them. This CDR3 is 13 amino acids long. The CDR3 sequence is CASSLEVGVEAFF. CDR3 nucleotides: TGTGCCAGCAGCCTAGAGGTAGGGGTAGAAGCTTTCTTT.